The present entry profiles one T cell receptor (beta chain) with its context. Its antigen remains unidentified. Each TCR beta library was made by quantitative 5'-RACE that incorporated molecular barcodes. One entry per CDR3 protein, called by TCRdb with MiXCR from the 5' RACE reads. The sample lists roughly 700,000 distinct CDR3 sequences, 15% to 20% occurring once. This sample was included in a study of CD8 T cells in ankylosing spondylitis. In germline, CDR1 is PRHDT, CDR2 FYEKMQ (reference sequence). The J segment lost 3 bases and the V segment lost 11 bases, leaving 16 bases of the junction unmatched. The CDR3 is 18 residues long. Study-wide results and limits: According to the report, clones linked to the disease were significantly enriched in matched synovial fluid samples taken from ankylosing spondylitis patients. About 8 highly homologous variants made up a TCR beta motif, and this motif appeared characteristic of ankylosing spondylitis blood.

The chain couples TRBV13 to TRBJ2-2, with 12 bases that match TRBD2. Sequenced material: blood, either unsorted or a sorted T cell fraction (not recorded which). This clonotype originated in a male donor with ankylosing spondylitis. For the CDR3, the DNA is TGTGCCTTCAGTTTAGGCATCCTAGCGGGGGGGTACACCGGGGAGCTGTTTTTT. It is translated as CAFSLGILAGGYTGELFF.